The next 3 T cell receptor beta chains were all read from a single sample in a study of blood T cell repertoires in COVID-19. Produced via immunoSEQ multiplex PCR; TCRdb's table is partial and in-frame only. The sample includes under 550,000 clones, about 90% of them seen just once. Sequences were obtained from peripheral blood. Every receptor here comes from a man between 18 and 35 years old with COVID-19, enrolled during active disease.

J is TRBJ1-4 and V is TRBV3-1 (or the pseudogene TRBV3-2); no firm D call. The CDR3 has 12 amino acids. V lost 0 bases to trimming and J lost 11 bases, with 7 bases between them. Germline-derived CDR1 and CDR2 are LGHDT and YNNKEL (reference sequence). The CDR3 spells CASSQDRGKLFF. CDR3 nucleotides: TGTGCCAGCAGCCAAGATCGAGGGAAACTGTTTTTT.

This rearrangement joins TRBV7-9 to TRBJ2-3; 7 nucleotides match TRBD2. Per the germline V gene, CDR1 is SEHNR and CDR2 is FQNEAQ (reference sequence). The trim removed 3 bases at V and 8 bases at J, leaving 8 bases unmatched. The CDR3 has 14 residues. As DNA, the CDR3 is TGTGCCAGCAGCTTCCGCTGGGGGGGTGGTACGCAGTATTTT. It yields the protein CASSFRWGGGTQYF.

The V gene is TRBV10-2, the J gene TRBJ1-2; 9 bases are shared with TRBD1. CDR1 and CDR2 from the germline V gene are WSHSY and SAAADI. The length of the CDR3 is 16 residues. Trimming at V came to 6 bases and at J to 3 bases, leaving 11 bases not matched to a gene. Written as DNA, the CDR3 is TGCGCCAGCAGCCCAATACAGGGGGCGAAGGACTATGGCTACACCTTC. This sequence encodes CASSPIQGAKDYGYTF.